The entry that follows covers one T cell receptor beta chain sequence. Antigen: not known. This CDR3 contains 15 residues. TCRdb reprocessed the 5' RACE reads, with one entry per CDR3 protein and no DNA. This sample's table reports 190,000 or so distinct CDR3 sequences. These data come from a study of monozygotic twins with inflammatory bowel disease. Study-wide results and limits: Healthy twins shared more clonotypes with others than IBD patients, most markedly active ones.

The V call is TRBV12-3 or TRBV12-4, the J call TRBJ2-2; TCRdb gives TRBD2 as the D gene, but with no DNA this cannot be confirmed. The sequenced material came from blood. This TCR came from a human donor with ulcerative colitis or Crohn's disease, or a healthy co-twin of an affected twin (not recorded which). The CDR3 protein is CASRTSGANTGELFF.